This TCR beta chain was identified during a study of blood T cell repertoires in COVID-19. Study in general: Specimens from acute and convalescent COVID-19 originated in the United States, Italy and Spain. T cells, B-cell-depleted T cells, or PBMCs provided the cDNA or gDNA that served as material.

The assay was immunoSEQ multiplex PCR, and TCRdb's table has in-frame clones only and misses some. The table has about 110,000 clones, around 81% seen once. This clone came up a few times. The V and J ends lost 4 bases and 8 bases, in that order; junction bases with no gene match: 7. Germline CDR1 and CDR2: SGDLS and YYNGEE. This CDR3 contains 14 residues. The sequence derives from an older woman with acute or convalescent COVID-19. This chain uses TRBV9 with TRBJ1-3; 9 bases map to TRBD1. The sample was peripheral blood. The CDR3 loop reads CASSQGQGTHTIYF. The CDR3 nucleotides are TGTGCCAGCAGCCAAGGACAGGGGACGCACACCATATATTTT.